The clone carrying this TCR beta chain was counted ten times or more. Its specificity is unknown. Researchers prepared the TCRbeta library using unique molecular identifiers, the study reports. From the PCR reads, TCRdb called clonotypes with MiXCR, one entry per CDR3 protein. The table has a few hundred thousand distinct CDR3 sequences, 10% to 15% seen once. These data are taken from a study of T-cell reconstitution after alpha-beta-depleted transplantation in children. The CDR3 has 14 amino acids. Germline CDR1 and CDR2: DFQATT and SNEGSKA (reference sequence). The ends lost 5 bases at V and 2 bases at J; junction bases unmatched: 1. Findings and limits, study-wide: Where alpha-beta T cells came from about two months after transplant was reportedly several hundred expanded graft clones.

This chain uses TRBV20-1 with TRBJ2-6; 9 bases are a match to TRBD2. This material consisted of PBMCs, mostly from graft donor cells, taken 360 days after TCRalphabeta/CD19-depleted stem cell transplant. The receptor was derived from a male patient between 10 and 17 years old who had a stem cell transplant for acute myeloid leukemia, so the T cells may come from the graft donor. The CDR3 protein is CSAAGGAGANVLTF. The CDR3 bases are TGCAGTGCTGCGGGGGGGGCTGGGGCCAACGTCCTGACTTTC.